The sequence of this TCR beta chain was determined in a study of human T cells and chemical hapten exposure. Study findings and constraints: The number of TCRs over 1 in 1000 frequency stayed unchanged after DPC.

Time point reported: pre-sensitization, week 0. Treatment in this sample: therapeutic diphenylcyclopropenone sensitization with weekly scalp DPC. Blood draws preceded each patch test application. The length of the CDR3 is 14 residues. The V gene lost 0 bases and the J gene lost 5 bases, with 10 bases spanning the gap. Germline V gives CDR1 LGHNA, CDR2 YNFKEQ. The library put unique molecular identifiers onto individual cDNA molecules. TCRdb re-analysed the RACE reads in MiXCR, keeping a single row per CDR3 protein. The sample shows around 330,000 distinct CDR3 sequences, 4.5% to 7% of them seen only once. This clonotype was seen at least ten times. Its antigen is unknown.

V and J are TRBV4-2 and TRBJ1-1, with no clear D. The sequence came from a woman younger than 30 with alopecia areata. Some clones in this sample may be carry-over from other donors' samples. The sequencing here drew on whole blood, taken in connection with sensitization to the hapten diphenylcyclopropenone (DPC). The CDR3 here is CASSQDLGRTEAFF. Written as DNA, the CDR3 is TGTGCCAGCAGCCAAGATTTGGGCAGGACTGAAGCTTTCTTT.